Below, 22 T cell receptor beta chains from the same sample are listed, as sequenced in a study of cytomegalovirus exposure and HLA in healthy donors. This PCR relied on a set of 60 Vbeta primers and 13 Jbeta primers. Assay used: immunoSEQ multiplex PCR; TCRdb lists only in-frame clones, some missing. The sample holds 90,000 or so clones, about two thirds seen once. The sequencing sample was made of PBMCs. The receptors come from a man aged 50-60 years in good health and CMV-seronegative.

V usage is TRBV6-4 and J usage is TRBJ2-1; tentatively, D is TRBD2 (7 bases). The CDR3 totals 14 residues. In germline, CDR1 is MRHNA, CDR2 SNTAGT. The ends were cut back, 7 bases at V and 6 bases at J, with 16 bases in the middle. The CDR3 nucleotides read TGTGCCAGCACGGGGGGCAGGGGACGCAATGAGCAGTTCTTC. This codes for CASTGGRGRNEQFF.

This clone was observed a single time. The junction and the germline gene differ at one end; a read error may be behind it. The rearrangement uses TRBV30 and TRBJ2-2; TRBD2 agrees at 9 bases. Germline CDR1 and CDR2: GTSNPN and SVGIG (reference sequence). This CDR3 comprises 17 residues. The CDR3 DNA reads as TGTGGCTGGAGAGGCACCTTCGGCGGGAGGGACCCCGGGGAGCTGTTTTTT. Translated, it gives CGWRGTFGGRDPGELFF.

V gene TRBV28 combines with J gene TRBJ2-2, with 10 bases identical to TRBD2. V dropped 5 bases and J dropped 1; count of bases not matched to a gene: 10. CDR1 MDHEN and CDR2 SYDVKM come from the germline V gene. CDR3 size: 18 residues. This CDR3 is CASSLLPGTSVNTGELFF. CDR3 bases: TGTGCCAGCAGTCTCCTACCCGGGACTAGCGTGAACACCGGGGAGCTGTTTTTT.

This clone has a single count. CDR3 sequence (DNA): TGTGCCAGCAGCTTCGGCGGGGGTATAGGGACCCAGTACTTC. Amino acids: CASSFGGGIGTQYF. This rearrangement joins TRBV7-2 to TRBJ2-5; 7 bases agree with TRBD2. The CDR3 length is 14 residues. Germline V lookup: CDR1 SGHTA, CDR2 FQGNSA. After removal of 3 bases from V and 7 bases from J, the junction contained 8 bases not matched to a gene. The full variable domain, in which reference TRBV7-2 and TRBJ2-5 provide the parts outside the CDR3, is GAGVSQSPSNKVTEKGKDVELRCDPISGHTALYWYRQSLGQGLEFLIYFQGNSAPDKSGLPSDRFSAERTGGSVSTLTIQRTQQEDSAVYLCASSFGGGIGTQYFGPGTRLLVL.

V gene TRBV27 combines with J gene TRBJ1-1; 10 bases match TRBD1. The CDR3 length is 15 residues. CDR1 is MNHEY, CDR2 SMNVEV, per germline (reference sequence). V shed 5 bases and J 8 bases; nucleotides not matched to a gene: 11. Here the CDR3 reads CASSRRTGGSSEAFF. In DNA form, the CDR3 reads TGTGCCAGCAGTCGGCGGACAGGGGGTAGCTCAGAAGCTTTCTTT.

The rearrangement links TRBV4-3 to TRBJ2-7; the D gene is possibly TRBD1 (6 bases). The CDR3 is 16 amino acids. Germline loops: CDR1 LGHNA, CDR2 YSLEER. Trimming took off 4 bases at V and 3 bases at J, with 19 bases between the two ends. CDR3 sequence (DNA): TGCGCCAGCAGCCTTGGACAAGGGGGTTCACACTACGAGCAGTACTTC. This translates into CASSLGQGGSHYEQYF.

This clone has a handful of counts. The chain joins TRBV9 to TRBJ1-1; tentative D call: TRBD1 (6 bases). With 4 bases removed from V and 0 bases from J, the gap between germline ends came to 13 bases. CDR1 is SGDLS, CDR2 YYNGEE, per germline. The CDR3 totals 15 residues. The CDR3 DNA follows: TGTGCCAGCAGCTGGGGGGGGGACATGAACACTGAAGCTTTCTTT. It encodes CASSWGGDMNTEAFF.

CDR3 sequence: CASSPGDTQYF. CDR3 coding DNA: TGTGCCAGCAGTCCCGGAGATACGCAGTATTTT. The chain recombines TRBV6-5 with TRBJ2-3; D is ambiguous. Germline CDR1 reads MNHEY; CDR2 reads SVGAGI. The CDR3 covers 11 residues. V was clipped by 5 bases and J by 5 bases, with 5 bases between them.

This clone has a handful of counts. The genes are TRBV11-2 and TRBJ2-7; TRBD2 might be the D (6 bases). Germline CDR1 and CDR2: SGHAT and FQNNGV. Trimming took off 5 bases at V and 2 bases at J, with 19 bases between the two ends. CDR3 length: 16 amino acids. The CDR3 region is CASSPLGGKGAYEQYV. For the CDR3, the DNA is TGTGCCAGCAGCCCCCTTGGGGGGAAAGGGGCCTACGAGCAGTACGTC.

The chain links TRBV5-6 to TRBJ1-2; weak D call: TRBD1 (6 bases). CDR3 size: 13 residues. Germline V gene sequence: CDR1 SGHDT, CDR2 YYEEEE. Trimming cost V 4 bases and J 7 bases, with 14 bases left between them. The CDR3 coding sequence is TGTGCCAGCAGCCCACGGGGGGCGCGTGGCTACACCTTC. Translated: CASSPRGARGYTF.

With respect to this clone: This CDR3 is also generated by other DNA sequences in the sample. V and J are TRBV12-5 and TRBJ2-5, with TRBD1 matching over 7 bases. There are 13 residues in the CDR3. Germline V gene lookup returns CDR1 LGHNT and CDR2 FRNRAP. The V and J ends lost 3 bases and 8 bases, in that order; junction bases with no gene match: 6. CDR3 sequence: CASGLETGATQYF. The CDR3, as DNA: TGTGCTAGTGGTTTAGAAACAGGGGCAACCCAGTACTTC.

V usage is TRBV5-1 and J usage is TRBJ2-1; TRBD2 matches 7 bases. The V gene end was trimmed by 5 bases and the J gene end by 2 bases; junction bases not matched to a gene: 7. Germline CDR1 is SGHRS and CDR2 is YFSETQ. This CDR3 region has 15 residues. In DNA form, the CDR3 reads TGCGCCAGCAGGACCACTAGCGTCCCCTACAATGAGCAGTTCTTC. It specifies CASRTTSVPYNEQFF.

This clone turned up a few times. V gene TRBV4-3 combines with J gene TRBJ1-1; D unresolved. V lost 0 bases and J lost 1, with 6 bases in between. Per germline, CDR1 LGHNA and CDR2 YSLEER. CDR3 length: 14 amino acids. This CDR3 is CASSQDFKNTEAFF. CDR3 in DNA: TGCGCCAGCAGCCAAGATTTCAAGAACACTGAAGCTTTCTTT.

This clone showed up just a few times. CDR3 protein: CASRSEGGSYEQYF. As DNA, the CDR3 is TGTGCCAGCAGGTCGGAAGGGGGATCCTACGAGCAGTACTTC. The chain is built from TRBV2 and TRBJ2-7; weak D call: TRBD1 (6 bases). The CDR3 totals 14 residues. From germline, CDR1 is SNHLY and CDR2 FYNNEI. Trimming left V 6 bases short and J 1 base short, with 13 bases between.

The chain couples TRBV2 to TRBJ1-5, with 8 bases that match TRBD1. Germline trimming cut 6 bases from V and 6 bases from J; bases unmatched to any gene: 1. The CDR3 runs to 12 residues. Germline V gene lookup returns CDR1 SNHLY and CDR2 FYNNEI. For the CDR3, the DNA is TGTGCCAGCAGGGACAGGGTTCAGCCCCAGCATTTT. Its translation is CASRDRVQPQHF.

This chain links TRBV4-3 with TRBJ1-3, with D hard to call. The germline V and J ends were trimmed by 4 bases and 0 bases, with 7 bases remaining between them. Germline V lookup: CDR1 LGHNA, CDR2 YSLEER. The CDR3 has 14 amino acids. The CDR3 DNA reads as TGCGCCAGCAGCCGAGCTAGCTCTGGAAACACCATATATTTT. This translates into CASSRASSGNTIYF.

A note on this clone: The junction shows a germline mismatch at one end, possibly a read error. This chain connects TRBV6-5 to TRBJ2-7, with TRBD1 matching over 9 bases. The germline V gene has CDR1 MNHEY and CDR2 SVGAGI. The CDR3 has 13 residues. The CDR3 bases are TGTGTCAGCAGTTACAACAGGGGGCTAGAGCAGTACTTC. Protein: CVSSYNRGLEQYF.

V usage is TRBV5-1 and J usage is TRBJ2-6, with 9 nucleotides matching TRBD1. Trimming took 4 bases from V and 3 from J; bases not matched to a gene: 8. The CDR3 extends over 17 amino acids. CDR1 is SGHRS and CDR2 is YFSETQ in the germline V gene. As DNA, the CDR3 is TGCGCCAGCAGCCCCTGGACAGGGGCCTTTGGGGCCAACGTCCTGACTTTC. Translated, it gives CASSPWTGAFGANVLTF.

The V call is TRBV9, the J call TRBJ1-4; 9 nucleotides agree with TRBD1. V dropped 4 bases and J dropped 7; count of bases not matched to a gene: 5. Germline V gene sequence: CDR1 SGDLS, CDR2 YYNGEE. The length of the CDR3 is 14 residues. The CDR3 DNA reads TGTGCCAGCAGCCTAACAGGGGGCATTGAAAAACTGTTTTTT. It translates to CASSLTGGIEKLFF.

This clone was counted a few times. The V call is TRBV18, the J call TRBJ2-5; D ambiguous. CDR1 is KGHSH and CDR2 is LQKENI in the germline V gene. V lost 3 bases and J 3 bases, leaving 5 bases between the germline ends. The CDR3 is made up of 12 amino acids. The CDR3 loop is CASSPFEETQYF. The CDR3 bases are TGTGCCAGCTCACCGTTCGAAGAGACCCAGTACTTC.

Written as DNA, the CDR3 is TGCGCCAGCAGCTTGGGGGTGACAGCGATGAACACTGAAGCTTTCTTT. This translates into CASSLGVTAMNTEAFF. The V and J genes are TRBV5-1 and TRBJ1-1, with D tentatively TRBD1 (5 bases). Trimming stripped 0 bases from V and 0 bases from J, with 12 bases between. Per the germline V gene, CDR1 is SGHRS and CDR2 is YFSETQ. CDR3 length equals 16 residues.

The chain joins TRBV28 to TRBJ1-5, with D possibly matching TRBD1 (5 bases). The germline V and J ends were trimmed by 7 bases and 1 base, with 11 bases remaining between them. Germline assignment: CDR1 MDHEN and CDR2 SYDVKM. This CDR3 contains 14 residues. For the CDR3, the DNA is TGTGCCAGCACCTTGCGGGGGAGCAATCAGCCCCAGCATTTT. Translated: CASTLRGSNQPQHF.